One sample yielded the 18 T cell receptor beta chains listed below, sequenced in a study of cytomegalovirus exposure and HLA in healthy donors. A multiplex PCR was run with 60 Vbeta primers and 13 Jbeta primers. The table came from immunoSEQ multiplex PCR; TCRdb's copy has only in-frame clones and leaves some out. This sample has some 170,000 clones, with roughly 80% found just once. The sequencing sample was made of PBMCs. These receptor sequences come from a woman aged 30 to 39 in good health and CMV-seropositive.

This chain connects TRBV6-1 to TRBJ2-5; maybe TRBD2 (6 bases). CDR1 and CDR2 from the germline V gene are MNHNS and SASEGT. The germline V and J ends were trimmed by 2 bases and 2 bases, with 6 bases remaining between them. This CDR3 spans 13 amino acids. CDR3: CASSERGQETQYF. The CDR3 bases are TGTGCCAGCAGTGAACGGGGGCAAGAGACCCAGTACTTC.

This chain connects TRBV7-2 to TRBJ1-3, with D unclear. The length of the CDR3 is 15 residues. Germline V gene sequence: CDR1 SGHTA, CDR2 FQGNSA. V shed 5 bases and J shed 1 base, with 12 bases lying between them. CDR3 sequence: CASSSVPQSGNTIYF. The DNA for the CDR3 is TGTGCCAGCAGCAGTGTTCCCCAGTCTGGAAACACCATATATTTT.

The V call is TRBV6-5, the J call TRBJ2-1; possible D gene TRBD2, 5 bases. The germline V gene encodes CDR1 MNHEY and CDR2 SVGAGI. The ends were cut back, 7 bases at V and 6 bases at J, with 10 bases in the middle. The CDR3 extends over 12 amino acids. The CDR3 DNA reads TGTGCCAGCACCTCCGGGATCAATGAGCAGTTCTTC. Amino acid sequence: CASTSGINEQFF.

The count of this clone is one. The chain has TRBV27 and TRBJ2-3, with D perhaps matching TRBD2 (5 bases). The CDR3 spans 16 residues. Trimming stripped 6 bases from V and 0 bases from J, with 16 bases between. The germline CDR1 and CDR2 sequences are MNHEY and SMNVEV (reference sequence). This chain's CDR3 is CASSPHVGLSTDTQYF. The CDR3 DNA follows: TGTGCCAGCAGCCCTCACGTAGGACTTAGCACAGATACGCAGTATTTT.

This clone was seen a single time. The V call is TRBV5-1, the J call TRBJ1-5, with 10 bases lining up with TRBD1. CDR3 length: 14 amino acids. Germline V gene sequence: CDR1 SGHRS, CDR2 YFSETQ. V was clipped by 4 bases and J by 5 bases; unmatched bases: 3. As DNA, the CDR3 is TGCGCCAGCAGCCGGGACAGGGGAGATCAGCCCCAGCATTTT. It yields the protein CASSRDRGDQPQHF.

The chain recombines TRBV4-1 with TRBJ1-2; D call uncertain. There are 16 residues in the CDR3. Germline V gives CDR1 MGHRA, CDR2 YSYEKL. The V end lost 0 bases, the J end lost 3 bases, and 14 bases lay between the germline ends. CDR3: CASSQDDSRGHYGYTF. CDR3 DNA sequence: TGCGCCAGCAGCCAAGATGATTCCCGAGGGCACTATGGCTACACCTTC.

The chain links TRBV7-9 to TRBJ2-6; TRBD1 matches at 9 bases. The length of the CDR3 is 18 residues. Losses at the gene ends were 1 base for V and 2 bases for J; bases not matched to a gene: 6. Germline V gene data show CDR1 as SEHNR and CDR2 as FQNEAQ (reference sequence). CDR3 protein: CASSLVPGQGPGANVLTF. CDR3 bases: TGTGCCAGCAGCTTAGTTCCGGGACAGGGTCCTGGGGCCAACGTCCTGACTTTC.

This clone was detected only a few times. The chain employs TRBV6-4 and TRBJ2-3, with D perhaps matching TRBD2 (5 bases). CDR3 length: 15 residues. V lost 2 bases and J 2 bases, leaving 11 bases between the germline ends. Germline V gives CDR1 MRHNA, CDR2 SNTAGT. CDR3 sequence: CASSDQLADTDTQYF. The CDR3 DNA is TGTGCCAGCAGTGACCAGCTAGCAGACACAGATACGCAGTATTTT.

This clone was seen only once. This chain links TRBV4-1 with TRBJ1-5; 7 positions match TRBD1. This CDR3 has 15 amino acids. The germline V gene has CDR1 MGHRA and CDR2 YSYEKL. Trimming at V came to 0 bases and at J to 7 bases, leaving 6 bases not matched to a gene. CDR3 nucleotide sequence: TGCGCCAGCAGCCAAGAGGGGACAGTGGGACAGCCCCAGCATTTT. Translation gives CASSQEGTVGQPQHF.

As regards this clone: At the DNA level, this CDR3 is encoded by other sequences in the same sample as well. V usage is TRBV5-1 and J usage is TRBJ1-1; TRBD1 might be the D (5 bases). CDR1 is SGHRS and CDR2 is YFSETQ in the germline V gene. V was shortened by 0 bases and J by 1 base, with 10 bases between the two germline ends. The CDR3 spans 15 residues. In DNA, the CDR3 is TGCGCCAGCAGCTTGGTGGGGAGGGGGAACACTGAAGCTTTCTTT. Protein sequence: CASSLVGRGNTEAFF.

J is TRBJ2-7 and V is TRBV5-4; 7 bases fit TRBD1. Per germline, CDR1 SGHNT and CDR2 YYREEE (reference sequence). The CDR3 sequence is 13 residues long. Trimming at V came to 4 bases and at J to 6 bases, leaving 7 bases not matched to a gene. The CDR3 DNA is TGTGCCAGCAGCCAACAGGGGTACGGCGAGCAGTACTTC. It translates to CASSQQGYGEQYF.

This chain connects TRBV28 to TRBJ2-7; no firm D call. V gave up 6 bases and J gave up 2 bases, with 14 bases separating them. Germline V gene sequence: CDR1 MDHEN, CDR2 SYDVKM. The CDR3 has 14 residues. CDR3: CASRPLGSTYEQYF. In DNA form, the CDR3 reads TGTGCCAGCAGACCACTCGGGTCGACCTACGAGCAGTACTTC. Looking up the rest from reference TRBV28 and TRBJ2-7 gives the full variable domain: DVKVTQSSRYLVKRTGEKVFLECVQDMDHENMFWYRQDPGLGLRLIYFSYDVKMKEKGDIPEGYSVSREKKERFSLILESASTNQTSMYLCASRPLGSTYEQYFGPGTRLTVT.

This chain connects TRBV7-9 to TRBJ1-2, with D tentatively TRBD1 (6 bases). Germline CDR1 SEHNR, CDR2 FQNEAQ (reference sequence). The CDR3 runs 13 residues. V shed 4 bases and J shed 1 base, with 7 bases lying between them. CDR3 coding DNA: TGTGCCAGCAGCTCGGGACATAACTATGGCTACACCTTC. Translating gives CASSSGHNYGYTF.

The chain has TRBV7-2 and TRBJ2-2, with D possibly TRBD1 on 5 matching bases. The CDR3 spans 14 residues. V lost 2 bases and J 7 bases, leaving 11 bases between the germline ends. In germline, CDR1 is SGHTA, CDR2 FQGNSA. Here the CDR3 reads CASSLQGFYGELFF. The CDR3 DNA is TGTGCCAGCAGCTTACAGGGTTTTTACGGGGAGCTGTTTTTT.

As regards this clone: The identical CDR3 is also encoded by other nucleotide sequences in the sample. The V call is TRBV7-2, the J call TRBJ2-5, with 11 bases aligning to TRBD2. Trimming removed 5 bases from V and 5 bases from J; junction bases left unmatched: 10. Germline CDR1 and CDR2: SGHTA and FQGNSA. The CDR3 loop spans 16 amino acids. Here the CDR3 reads CASSPLLAGARETQYF. DNA for the CDR3: TGTGCCAGCAGCCCCCTACTAGCGGGGGCCAGGGAGACCCAGTACTTC.

Written as DNA, the CDR3 is TGTGCCAGCAGTTACTCGGGTGAGGCAGAAGCTTTCTTT. Encoded protein: CASSYSGEAEAFF. The chain carries TRBV6-5 and TRBJ1-1; D call uncertain. Trimming shortened V by 0 bases and J by 8 bases, and 10 bases separated the two germline ends. Germline V gene data show CDR1 as MNHEY and CDR2 as SVGAGI. This CDR3 has 13 residues.

The chain recombines TRBV6-1 with TRBJ1-3; 8 bases line up with TRBD1. V shed 3 bases, J shed 3 bases, and the junction held 10 bases outside the gene matches. Germline assignment: CDR1 MNHNS and CDR2 SASEGT. This CDR3 spans 17 amino acids. This chain's CDR3 is CASSEIPGQGRGNTIYF. In nucleotides, the CDR3 is TGTGCCAGCAGTGAGATCCCTGGACAGGGACGTGGAAACACCATATATTTT.

This clone was detected only a few times. The V and J genes are TRBV18 and TRBJ2-3, with D possibly matching TRBD1 (5 bases). The CDR3 covers 15 residues. V was cut by 4 bases and J by 0 bases, with 11 bases left in between. Germline V gene lookup returns CDR1 KGHSH and CDR2 LQKENI. CDR3 residues: CASSQGSLSTDTQYF. The DNA of the CDR3 is TGTGCCAGCTCACAGGGGTCCTTGAGCACAGATACGCAGTATTTT.